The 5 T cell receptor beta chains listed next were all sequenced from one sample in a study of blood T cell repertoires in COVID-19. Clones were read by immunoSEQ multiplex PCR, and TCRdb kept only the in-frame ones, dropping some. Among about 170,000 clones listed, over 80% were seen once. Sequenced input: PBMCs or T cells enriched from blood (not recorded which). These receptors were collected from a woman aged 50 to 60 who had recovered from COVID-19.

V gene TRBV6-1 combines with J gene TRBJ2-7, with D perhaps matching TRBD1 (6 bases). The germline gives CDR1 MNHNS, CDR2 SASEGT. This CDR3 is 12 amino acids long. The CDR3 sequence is CASSLPQGHLHV. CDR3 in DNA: TGTGCCAGCAGTCTCCCCCAGGGGCATTTGCACGTC.

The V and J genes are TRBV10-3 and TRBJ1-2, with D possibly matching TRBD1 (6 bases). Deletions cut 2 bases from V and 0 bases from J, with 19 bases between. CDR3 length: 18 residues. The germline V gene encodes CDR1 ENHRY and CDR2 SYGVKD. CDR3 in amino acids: CAISEGEGRGQANYGYTF. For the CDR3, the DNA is TGTGCCATCAGTGAGGGGGAAGGCAGGGGACAAGCTAACTATGGCTACACCTTC.

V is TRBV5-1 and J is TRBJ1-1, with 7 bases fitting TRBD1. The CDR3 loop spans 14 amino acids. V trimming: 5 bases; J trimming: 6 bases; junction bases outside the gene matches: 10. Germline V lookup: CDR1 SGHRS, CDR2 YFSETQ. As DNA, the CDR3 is TGCGCCAGCAGGGCCGGAGAGGGGGCCCCTGAAGCTTTCTTT. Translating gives CASRAGEGAPEAFF.

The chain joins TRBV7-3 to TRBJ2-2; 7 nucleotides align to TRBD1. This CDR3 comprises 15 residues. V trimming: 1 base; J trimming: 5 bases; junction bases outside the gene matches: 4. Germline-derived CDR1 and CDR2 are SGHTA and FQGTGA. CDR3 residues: CASSLRGDRTGELFF. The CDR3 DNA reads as TGTGCCAGCAGCTTAAGAGGGGACAGAACCGGGGAGCTGTTTTTT.

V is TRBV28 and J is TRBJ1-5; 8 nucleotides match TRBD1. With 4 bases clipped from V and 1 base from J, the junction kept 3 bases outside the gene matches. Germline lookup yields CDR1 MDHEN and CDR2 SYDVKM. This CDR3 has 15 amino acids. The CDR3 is CASSSGGGSNQPQHF. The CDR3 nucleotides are TGTGCCAGCAGTTCAGGGGGCGGAAGCAATCAGCCCCAGCATTTT.